The clone carrying this T cell receptor beta chain appeared a few times. No antigen is known for it. Each of the CD4+ naive, central memory, regulatory and stem cell-like memory populations was sorted via CD45RO/CCR7/CD25/CD127/CD95/CD27. This sample is drawn from a study of beta chain features in type 1 diabetes. Overall study results and limits: In type 1 diabetes patients, VDJ junctions had fewer insertions; deletions at these junctions were more frequent. In every one of the four CD4+ subsets, TCRB CDR3s were moderately but significantly shorter in Type 1 diabetes patients.

The V gene lost 1 base and the J gene lost 8 bases, with 6 bases spanning the gap. This CDR3 contains 11 residues. The V gene's germline CDR1 is GTSNPN and CDR2 SVGIG (reference sequence). The whole isolated RNA underwent reverse transcription, so sequencing captured expressed TCRB transcripts. TCRdb's table, derived via immunoSEQ multiplex PCR, lists solely in-frame clones and lacks some. The repertoire includes around 140,000 clones, 13% of them detected once, and around 1.4% sits in the top ten. The sequenced material came from central memory CD4+ T cells from blood. This chain joins TRBV30 and TRBJ2-1; D is ambiguous. The source of this sequence is a man younger than 35 with type 1 diabetes. The CDR3: CAWSELYEQFF. The CDR3 DNA reads TGTGCCTGGAGTGAACTTTATGAGCAGTTCTTC. Variable domain in full (rest from reference TRBV30 and TRBJ2-1): SQTIHQWPATLVQPVGSPLSLECTVEGTSNPNLYWYRQAAGRGLQLLFYSVGIGQISSEVPQNLSASRPQDRQFILSSKKLLLSDSGFYLCAWSELYEQFFGPGTRLTVL.